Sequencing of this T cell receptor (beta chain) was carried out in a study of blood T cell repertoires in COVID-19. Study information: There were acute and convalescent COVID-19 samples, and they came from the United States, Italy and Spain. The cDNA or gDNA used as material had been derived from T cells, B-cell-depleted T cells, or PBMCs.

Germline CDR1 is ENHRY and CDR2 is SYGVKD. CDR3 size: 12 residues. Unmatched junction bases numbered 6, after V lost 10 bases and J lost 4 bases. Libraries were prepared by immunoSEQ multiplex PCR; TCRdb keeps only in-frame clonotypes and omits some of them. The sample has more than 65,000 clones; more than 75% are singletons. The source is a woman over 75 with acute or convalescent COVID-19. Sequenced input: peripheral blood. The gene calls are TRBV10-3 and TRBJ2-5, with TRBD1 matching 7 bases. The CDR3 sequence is CATTQGRETQYF. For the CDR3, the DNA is TGTGCCACCACACAGGGGAGAGAGACCCAGTACTTC.